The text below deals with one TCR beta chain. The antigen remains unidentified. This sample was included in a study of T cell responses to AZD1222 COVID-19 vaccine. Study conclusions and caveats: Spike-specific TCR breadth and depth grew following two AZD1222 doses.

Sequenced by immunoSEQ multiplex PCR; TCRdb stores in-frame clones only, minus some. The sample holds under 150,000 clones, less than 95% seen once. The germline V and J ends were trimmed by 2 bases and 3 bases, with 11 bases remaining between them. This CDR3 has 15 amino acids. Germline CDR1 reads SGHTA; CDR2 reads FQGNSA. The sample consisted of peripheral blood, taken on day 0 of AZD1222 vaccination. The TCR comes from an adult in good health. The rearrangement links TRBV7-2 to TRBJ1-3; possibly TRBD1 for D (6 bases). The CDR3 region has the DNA TGTGCCAGCAGCTTACCAGGGGAAGATGGAAACACCATATATTTT. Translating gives CASSLPGEDGNTIYF.